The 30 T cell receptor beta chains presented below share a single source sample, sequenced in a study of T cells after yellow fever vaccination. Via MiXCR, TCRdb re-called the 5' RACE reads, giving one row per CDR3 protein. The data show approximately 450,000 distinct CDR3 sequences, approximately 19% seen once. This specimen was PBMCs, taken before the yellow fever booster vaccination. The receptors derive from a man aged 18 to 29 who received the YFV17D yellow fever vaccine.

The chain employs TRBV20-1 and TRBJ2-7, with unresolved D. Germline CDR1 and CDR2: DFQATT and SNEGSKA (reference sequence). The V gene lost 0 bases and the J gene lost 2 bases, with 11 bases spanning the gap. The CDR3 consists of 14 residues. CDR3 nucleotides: TGCAGTGCTAGAGATCTGAATCGAACCTACGAGCAGTACTTC. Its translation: CSARDLNRTYEQYF.

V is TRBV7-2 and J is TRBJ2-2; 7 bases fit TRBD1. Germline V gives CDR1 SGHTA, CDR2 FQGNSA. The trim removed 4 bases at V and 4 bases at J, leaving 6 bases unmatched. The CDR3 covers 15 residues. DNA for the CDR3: TGTGCCAGCAGCTCGACAGGGATGTCCACCGGGGAGCTGTTTTTT. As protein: CASSSTGMSTGELFF.

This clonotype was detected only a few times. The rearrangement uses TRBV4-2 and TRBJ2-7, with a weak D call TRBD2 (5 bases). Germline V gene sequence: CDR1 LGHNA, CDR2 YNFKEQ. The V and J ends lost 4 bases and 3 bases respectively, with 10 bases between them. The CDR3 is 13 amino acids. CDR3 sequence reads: CASSRELDYEQYF. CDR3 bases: TGTGCCAGCAGCCGGGAGCTTGACTACGAGCAGTACTTC.

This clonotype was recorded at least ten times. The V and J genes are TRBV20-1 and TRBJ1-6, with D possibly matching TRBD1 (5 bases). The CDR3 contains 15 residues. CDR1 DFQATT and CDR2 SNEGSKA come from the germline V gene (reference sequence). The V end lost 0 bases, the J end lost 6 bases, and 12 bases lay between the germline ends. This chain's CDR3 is CSARDGGQINSPLHF. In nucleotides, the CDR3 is TGCAGTGCTAGAGATGGCGGACAAATTAATTCACCCCTCCACTTT.

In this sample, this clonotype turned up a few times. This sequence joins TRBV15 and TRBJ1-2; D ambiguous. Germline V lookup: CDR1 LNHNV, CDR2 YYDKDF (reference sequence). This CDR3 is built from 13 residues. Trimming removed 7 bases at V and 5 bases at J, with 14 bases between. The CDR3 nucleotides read TGTGCCACCACCGCTCAAGGTCGTTATGGCTACACCTTC. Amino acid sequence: CATTAQGRYGYTF.

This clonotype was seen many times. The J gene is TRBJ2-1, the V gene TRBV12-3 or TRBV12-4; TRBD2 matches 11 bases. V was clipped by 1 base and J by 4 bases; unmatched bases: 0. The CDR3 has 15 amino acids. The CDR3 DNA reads TGTGCCAGCAGTTTAGGGACTAGCGGGTACAATGAGCAGTTCTTC. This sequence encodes CASSLGTSGYNEQFF.

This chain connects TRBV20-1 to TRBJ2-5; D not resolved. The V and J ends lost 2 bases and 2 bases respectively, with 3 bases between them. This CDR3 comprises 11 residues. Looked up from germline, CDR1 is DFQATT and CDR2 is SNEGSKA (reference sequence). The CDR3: CSARTQETQYF. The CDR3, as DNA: TGCAGTGCTAGAACACAAGAGACCCAGTACTTC.

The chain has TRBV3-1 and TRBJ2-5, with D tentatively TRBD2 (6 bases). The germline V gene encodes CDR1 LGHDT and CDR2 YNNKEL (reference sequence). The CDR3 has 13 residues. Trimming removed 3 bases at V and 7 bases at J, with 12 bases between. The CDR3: CASSHGGLGTQYF. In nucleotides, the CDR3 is TGTGCCAGCAGCCACGGGGGATTGGGGACCCAGTACTTC.

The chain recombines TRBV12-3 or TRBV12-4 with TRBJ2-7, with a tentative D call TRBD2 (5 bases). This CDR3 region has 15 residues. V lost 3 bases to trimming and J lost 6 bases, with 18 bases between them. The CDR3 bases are TGTGCCAGCAGTTTGGGATCGGAGGAGTTCAGCGAGCAGTACTTC. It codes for CASSLGSEEFSEQYF.

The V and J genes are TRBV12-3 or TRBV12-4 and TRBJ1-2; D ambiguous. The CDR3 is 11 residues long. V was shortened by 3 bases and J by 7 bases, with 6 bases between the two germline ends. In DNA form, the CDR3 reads TGTGCCAGCAGTTTCCGGGGTGGCTACACCTTC. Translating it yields CASSFRGGYTF.

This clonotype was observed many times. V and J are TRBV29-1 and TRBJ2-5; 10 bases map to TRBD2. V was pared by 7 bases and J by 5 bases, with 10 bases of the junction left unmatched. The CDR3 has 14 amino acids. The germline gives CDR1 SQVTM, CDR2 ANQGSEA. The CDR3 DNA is TGCAGCGCCAGCGGGGGGGCGACGGGTGAGACCCAGTACTTC. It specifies CSASGGATGETQYF.

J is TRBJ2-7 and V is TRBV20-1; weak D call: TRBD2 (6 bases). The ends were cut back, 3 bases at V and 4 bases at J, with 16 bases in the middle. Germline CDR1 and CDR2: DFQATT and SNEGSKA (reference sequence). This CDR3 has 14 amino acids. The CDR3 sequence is CSARGLSRGYEQYF. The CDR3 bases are TGCAGTGCTAGGGGGCTTTCGCGGGGTTACGAGCAGTACTTC.

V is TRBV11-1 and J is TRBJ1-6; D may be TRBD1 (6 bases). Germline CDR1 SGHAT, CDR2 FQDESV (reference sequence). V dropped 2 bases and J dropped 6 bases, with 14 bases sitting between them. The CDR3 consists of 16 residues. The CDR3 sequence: CASSLFRLGGNSPLHF. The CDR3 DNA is TGTGCCAGCAGCTTATTCCGTTTAGGGGGTAATTCACCCCTCCACTTT.

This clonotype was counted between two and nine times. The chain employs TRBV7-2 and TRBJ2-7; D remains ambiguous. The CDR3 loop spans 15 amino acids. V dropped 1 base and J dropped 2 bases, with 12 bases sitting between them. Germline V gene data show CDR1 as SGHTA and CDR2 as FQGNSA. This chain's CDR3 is CASSLGRVLTYEQYV. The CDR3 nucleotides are TGTGCCAGCAGCTTAGGAAGGGTCCTCACCTACGAGCAGTACGTC.

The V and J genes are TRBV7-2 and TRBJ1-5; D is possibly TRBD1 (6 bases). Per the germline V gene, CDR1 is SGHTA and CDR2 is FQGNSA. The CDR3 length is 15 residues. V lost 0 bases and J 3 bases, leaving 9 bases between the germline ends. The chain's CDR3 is CASSLAQGINQPQHF. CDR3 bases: TGTGCCAGCAGCTTAGCCCAGGGGATCAATCAGCCCCAGCATTTT.

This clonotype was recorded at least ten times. CDR3 sequence (DNA): TGTGCCACCAGTAGGGACCGCGGCTACGAGCAGTACGTC. Translating gives CATSRDRGYEQYV. The chain is built from TRBV24-1 and TRBJ2-7, with D perhaps being TRBD1 or TRBD2 (5 bases each). In germline, CDR1 is KGHDR, CDR2 SFDVKD. This CDR3 region has 13 residues. Trimming removed 6 bases at V and 3 bases at J, with 11 bases between.

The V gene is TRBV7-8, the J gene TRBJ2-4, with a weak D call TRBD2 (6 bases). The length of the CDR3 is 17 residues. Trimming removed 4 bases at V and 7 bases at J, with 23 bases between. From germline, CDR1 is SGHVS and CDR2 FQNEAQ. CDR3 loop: CASSSPPSSVGGNIQYF. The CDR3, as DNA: TGTGCCAGCAGCTCGCCGCCGTCTAGCGTGGGAGGTAACATTCAGTACTTC.

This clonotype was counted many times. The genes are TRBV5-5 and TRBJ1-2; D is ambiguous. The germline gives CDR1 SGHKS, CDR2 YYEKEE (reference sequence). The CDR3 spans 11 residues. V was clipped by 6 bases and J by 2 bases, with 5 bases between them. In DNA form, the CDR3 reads TGTGCCAGCACGGCCAACTATGGCTACACCTTC. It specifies CASTANYGYTF.

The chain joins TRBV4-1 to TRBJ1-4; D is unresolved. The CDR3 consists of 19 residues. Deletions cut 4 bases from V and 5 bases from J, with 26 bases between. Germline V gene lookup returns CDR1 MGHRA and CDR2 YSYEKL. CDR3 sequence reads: CASSRPLGSSRLQNEKLFF. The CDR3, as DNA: TGCGCCAGCAGCCGTCCCCTCGGGAGTTCCCGGCTGCAAAATGAAAAACTGTTTTTT.

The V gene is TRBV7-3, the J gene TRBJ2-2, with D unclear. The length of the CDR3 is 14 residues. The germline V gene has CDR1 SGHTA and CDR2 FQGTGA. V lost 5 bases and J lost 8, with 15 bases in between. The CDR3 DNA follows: TGTGCCAGCAGCGCTTGGCGGTCCACTGGGGAGCTGTTTTTT. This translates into CASSAWRSTGELFF.

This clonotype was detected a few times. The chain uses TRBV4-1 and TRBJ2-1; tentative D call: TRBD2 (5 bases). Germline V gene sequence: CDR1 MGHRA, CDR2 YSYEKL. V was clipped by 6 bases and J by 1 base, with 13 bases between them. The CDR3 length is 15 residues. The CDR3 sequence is CASSPHWESYNEQFF. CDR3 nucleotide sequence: TGCGCCAGCAGTCCCCACTGGGAGTCCTACAATGAGCAGTTCTTC.

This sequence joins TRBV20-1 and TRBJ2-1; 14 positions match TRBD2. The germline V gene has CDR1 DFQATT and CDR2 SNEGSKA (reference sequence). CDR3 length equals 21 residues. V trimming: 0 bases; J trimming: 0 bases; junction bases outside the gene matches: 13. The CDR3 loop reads CSARDSEGLAGAMSSYNEQFF. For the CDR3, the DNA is TGCAGTGCTAGAGATTCGGAGGGACTAGCGGGGGCCATGAGCTCCTACAATGAGCAGTTCTTC.

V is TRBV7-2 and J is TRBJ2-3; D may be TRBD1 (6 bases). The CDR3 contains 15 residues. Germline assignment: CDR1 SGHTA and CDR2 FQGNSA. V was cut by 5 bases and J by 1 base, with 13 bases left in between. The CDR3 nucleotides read TGTGCCAGCAGCCTACAGGGCTCTGGCACAGATACGCAGTATTTT. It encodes CASSLQGSGTDTQYF.

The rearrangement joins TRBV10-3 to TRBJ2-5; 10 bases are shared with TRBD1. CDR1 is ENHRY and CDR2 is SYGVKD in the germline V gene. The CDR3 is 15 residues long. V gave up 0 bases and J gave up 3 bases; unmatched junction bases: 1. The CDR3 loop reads CAISESTGGEETQYF. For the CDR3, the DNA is TGTGCCATCAGTGAGTCGACAGGGGGCGAAGAGACCCAGTACTTC.

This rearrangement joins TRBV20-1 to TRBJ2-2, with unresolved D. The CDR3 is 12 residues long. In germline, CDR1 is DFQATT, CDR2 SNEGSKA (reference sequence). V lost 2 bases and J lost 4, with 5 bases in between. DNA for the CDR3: TGCAGTGCTAGACAGACCACCGGGGAGCTGTTTTTT. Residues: CSARQTTGELFF.

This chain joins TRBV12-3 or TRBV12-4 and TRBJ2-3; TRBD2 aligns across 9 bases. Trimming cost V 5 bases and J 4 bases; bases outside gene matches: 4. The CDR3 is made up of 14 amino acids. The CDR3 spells CASSRREGPDTQYF. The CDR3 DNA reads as TGTGCCAGCAGTAGGCGGGAGGGTCCAGATACGCAGTATTTT.

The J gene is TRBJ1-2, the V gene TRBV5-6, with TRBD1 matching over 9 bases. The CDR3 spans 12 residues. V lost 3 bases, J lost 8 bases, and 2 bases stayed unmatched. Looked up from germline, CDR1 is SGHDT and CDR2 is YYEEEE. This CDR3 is CASSYRGRGYTF. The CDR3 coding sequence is TGTGCCAGCAGCTACAGGGGGCGCGGCTACACCTTC.

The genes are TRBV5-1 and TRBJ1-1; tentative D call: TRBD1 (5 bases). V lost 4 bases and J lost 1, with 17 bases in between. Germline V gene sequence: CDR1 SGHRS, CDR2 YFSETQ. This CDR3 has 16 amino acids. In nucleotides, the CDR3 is TGCGCCAGCAGCCCCAACGGGGGGGTAGGGAACACTGAAGCTTTCTTT. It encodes CASSPNGGVGNTEAFF.

The CDR3 DNA follows: TGTGCCAGCAGCTTGTATTTTGTGTTGGATACGCAGTATTTT. Amino acid sequence: CASSLYFVLDTQYF. The chain recombines TRBV5-5 with TRBJ2-3; D is ambiguous. Germline V lookup: CDR1 SGHKS, CDR2 YYEKEE (reference sequence). This CDR3 has 14 residues. Trimming pared 1 base from V and 6 bases from J, leaving 12 bases between.

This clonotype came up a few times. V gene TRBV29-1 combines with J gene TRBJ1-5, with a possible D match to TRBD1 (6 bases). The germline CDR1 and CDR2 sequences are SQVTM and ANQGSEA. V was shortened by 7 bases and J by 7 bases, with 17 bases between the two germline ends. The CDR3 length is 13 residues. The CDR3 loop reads CSGLITGYQPQHF. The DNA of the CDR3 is TGCAGCGGACTCATCACAGGGTACCAGCCCCAGCATTTT.